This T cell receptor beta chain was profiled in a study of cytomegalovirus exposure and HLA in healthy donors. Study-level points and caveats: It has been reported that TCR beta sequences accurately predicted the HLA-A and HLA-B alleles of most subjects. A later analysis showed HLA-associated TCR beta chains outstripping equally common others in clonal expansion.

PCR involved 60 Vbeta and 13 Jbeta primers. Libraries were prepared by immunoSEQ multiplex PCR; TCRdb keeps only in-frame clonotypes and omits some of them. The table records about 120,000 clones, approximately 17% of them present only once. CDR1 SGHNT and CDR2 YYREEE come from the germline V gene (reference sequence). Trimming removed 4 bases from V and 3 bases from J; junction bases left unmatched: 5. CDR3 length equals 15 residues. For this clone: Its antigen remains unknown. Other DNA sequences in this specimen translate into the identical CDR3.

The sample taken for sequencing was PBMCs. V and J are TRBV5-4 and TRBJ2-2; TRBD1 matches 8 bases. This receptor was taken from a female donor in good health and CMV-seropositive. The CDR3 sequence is CASSLGQGYTGELFF. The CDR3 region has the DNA TGTGCCAGCAGCCTAGGACAGGGATACACCGGGGAGCTGTTTTTT.